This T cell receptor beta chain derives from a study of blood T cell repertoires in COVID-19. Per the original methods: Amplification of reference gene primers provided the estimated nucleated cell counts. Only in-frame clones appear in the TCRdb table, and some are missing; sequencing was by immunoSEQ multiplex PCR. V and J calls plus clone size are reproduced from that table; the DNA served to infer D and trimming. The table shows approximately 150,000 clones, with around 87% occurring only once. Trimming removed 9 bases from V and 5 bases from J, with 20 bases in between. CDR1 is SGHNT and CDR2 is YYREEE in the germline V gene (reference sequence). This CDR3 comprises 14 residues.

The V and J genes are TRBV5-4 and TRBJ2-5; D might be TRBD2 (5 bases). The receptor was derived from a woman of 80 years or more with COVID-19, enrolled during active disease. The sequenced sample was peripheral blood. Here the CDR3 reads CATKGLTGPETQYF. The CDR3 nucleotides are TGTGCCACCAAAGGACTGACTGGGCCGGAGACCCAGTACTTC.